The 18 T cell receptor beta chains reported below all come from one sample, sequenced in a study of cytomegalovirus exposure and HLA in healthy donors. The PCR made use of 60 Vbeta and 13 Jbeta primers. Sequenced by immunoSEQ multiplex PCR; TCRdb stores in-frame clones only, minus some. The sample has some 120,000 clones; over 70% are singletons. Sequenced sample: PBMCs. These receptors originate from a man younger than 35 in good health and CMV-seropositive.

This chain links TRBV30 with TRBJ1-6; maybe TRBD1 (5 bases). Deletions cut 0 bases from V and 7 bases from J, with 16 bases between. The CDR3 totals 16 residues. CDR1 is GTSNPN, CDR2 SVGIG, per germline (reference sequence). The CDR3 nucleotides are TGTGCCTGGAGTGTACCGAGTCGACAGTTAAATTCACCCCTCCACTTT. Translation: CAWSVPSRQLNSPLHF. Full variable domain (rest looked up from reference TRBV30 and TRBJ1-6): SQTIHQWPATLVQPVGSPLSLECTVEGTSNPNLYWYRQAAGRGLQLLFYSVGIGQISSEVPQNLSASRPQDRQFILSSKKLLLSDSGFYLCAWSVPSRQLNSPLHFGNGTRLTVT.

This chain connects TRBV11-2 to TRBJ2-5, with D tentatively TRBD1 (6 bases). The CDR3 is 12 residues long. V was pared by 5 bases and J by 7 bases, with 11 bases between. In germline, CDR1 is SGHAT, CDR2 FQNNGV. The CDR3 DNA reads as TGTGCCAGCAGCCCCAGAGGGGGGACCCAGTACTTC. Translating it yields CASSPRGGTQYF.

A note on this clone: The germline gene is not matched at one end of the junction; a read error may be the cause. The chain recombines TRBV7-9 with TRBJ1-2; 9 nucleotides align to TRBD1. The CDR3 runs to 17 residues. Germline values: CDR1 SEHNR, CDR2 FQNEAQ (reference sequence). Written as DNA, the CDR3 is TGTTCCAGCAGCTTAGCCCTAACAGGGGGCCTCAACTATGGCTACACCTTC. Translating it yields CSSSLALTGGLNYGYTF.

The chain recombines TRBV7-4 with TRBJ2-7; D is perhaps TRBD2 (8 bases). Trimming removed 1 base at V and 8 bases at J, with 30 bases between. The CDR3 runs to 19 residues. CDR1 SGHVT and CDR2 SQSDAQ come from the germline V gene. As DNA, the CDR3 is TGTGCCAGCAGCTTAGACCGGGACAGCTCTAACGGGAGGGCCTTTAAGCAGTACTTC. It is translated as CASSLDRDSSNGRAFKQYF.

The rearrangement joins TRBV18 to TRBJ2-7; 8 nucleotides agree with TRBD1. From germline, CDR1 is KGHSH and CDR2 LQKENI. With V trimmed by 0 bases and J by 3 bases, 4 bases remained unmatched. The CDR3 contains 15 residues. The CDR3 spells CASSPPAGGFYEQYF. The CDR3 DNA is TGTGCCAGCTCACCACCGGCAGGGGGCTTCTACGAGCAGTACTTC.

This clone turned up a few times. One end of the junction is discordant with germline, which a read error may explain. The chain recombines TRBV7-2 with TRBJ2-7; TRBD2 matches 12 bases. This CDR3 has 14 amino acids. CDR1 SGHTA and CDR2 FQGNSA come from the germline V gene. The CDR3 reads CASSLAGGGYEQYF. As DNA, the CDR3 is TGTGCCAGCAGCCTAGCGGGGGGGGGCTACGAGCAGTACTTC.

V gene TRBV7-9 combines with J gene TRBJ1-5; 7 bases match TRBD1. Germline CDR1 and CDR2: SEHNR and FQNEAQ (reference sequence). J gave up 3 bases and V 5 bases, and 4 bases lay outside the gene matches. The CDR3 is 14 residues long. CDR3 nucleotide sequence: TGTGCCAGCAGCGTTGGGACAGTCAATCAGCCCCAGCATTTT. It translates to CASSVGTVNQPQHF.

The chain couples TRBV11-2 to TRBJ2-7, with D possibly being TRBD1 (5 bases). In germline, CDR1 is SGHAT, CDR2 FQNNGV. The ends were cut back, 5 bases at V and 0 bases at J, with 14 bases in the middle. The CDR3 length is 15 residues. The CDR3 sequence: CASSRSPGPSYEQYF. CDR3 DNA sequence: TGTGCCAGCAGCCGGTCACCAGGGCCCTCCTACGAGCAGTACTTC.

The rearrangement joins TRBV30 to TRBJ1-1; D gene unclear. V was clipped by 4 bases and J by 5 bases, with 17 bases between them. The germline V gene has CDR1 GTSNPN and CDR2 SVGIG (reference sequence). CDR3 length: 14 amino acids. This chain's CDR3 is CAWTRAGSRTEAFF. The CDR3, as DNA: TGTGCCTGGACCCGCGCGGGCTCAAGGACTGAAGCTTTCTTT.

The chain couples TRBV4-2 to TRBJ2-2; 16 bases are shared with TRBD2. J lost 4 bases, V lost 2 bases, and 13 bases had no gene match. In germline, CDR1 is LGHNA, CDR2 YNFKEQ. There are 21 residues in the CDR3. The CDR3 sequence: CASSQSGPGLAGGLRTGELFF. Here the CDR3 DNA reads TGTGCCAGCAGCCAATCAGGACCGGGACTAGCGGGGGGGCTGCGCACCGGGGAGCTGTTTTTT.

Details on this clone: Its ends do not fully match the called genes, so a read error is possible. The V call is TRBV7-9, the J call TRBJ1-1, with D possibly matching TRBD1 (5 bases). Per the germline V gene, CDR1 is SEHNR and CDR2 is FQNEAQ (reference sequence). CDR3 length equals 14 residues. The CDR3 region has the DNA TGTGCCAGCAGCTTATTGTGGGTGGACACTGAAGCCTTCTTT. Its translation is CASSLLWVDTEAFF.

The chain couples TRBV10-3 to TRBJ1-1; 10 bases fit TRBD1. The CDR3 covers 16 residues. Germline CDR1 ENHRY, CDR2 SYGVKD. V shed 8 bases, J shed 0 bases, and the junction held 9 bases outside the gene matches. The chain's CDR3 is CAIGGTGVRMNTEAFF. In nucleotides, the CDR3 is TGTGCCATCGGAGGGACAGGGGTTCGGATGAACACTGAAGCTTTCTTT.

The count of this clone is one. The V call is TRBV7-8, the J call TRBJ1-3, with 7 positions matching TRBD1. Germline V gene data show CDR1 as SGHVS and CDR2 as FQNEAQ. This CDR3 is 19 amino acids long. The ends lost 5 bases at V and 0 bases at J; junction bases unmatched: 16. The CDR3: CASSPSRGGGRISGNTIYF. The CDR3 region has the DNA TGTGCCAGCAGCCCATCCAGAGGGGGCGGAAGGATCTCTGGAAACACCATATATTTT.

V gene TRBV7-9 combines with J gene TRBJ1-2; 10 nucleotides agree with TRBD1. Per germline, CDR1 SEHNR and CDR2 FQNEAQ (reference sequence). The CDR3 runs to 18 residues. The trim removed 2 bases at V and 5 bases at J, leaving 14 bases unmatched. The CDR3 DNA reads as TGTGCCAGCAGCTTATCGATCTCAGGGACAGGGGAGCGGTATGGCTACACCTTC. It is translated as CASSLSISGTGERYGYTF.

V and J are TRBV5-5 and TRBJ1-2; no definite D call. Germline V gene lookup returns CDR1 SGHKS and CDR2 YYEKEE (reference sequence). Trimming removed 3 bases at V and 2 bases at J, with 8 bases between. CDR3 length: 13 amino acids. The CDR3 nucleotides read TGTGCCAGCAGCTCGGGAGTCAACTATGGCTACACCTTC. Protein product: CASSSGVNYGYTF.

The genes are TRBV7-2 and TRBJ1-2, with TRBD1 matching over 7 bases. The germline CDR1 and CDR2 sequences are SGHTA and FQGNSA. This CDR3 has 14 residues. V dropped 6 bases and J dropped 4; count of bases not matched to a gene: 8. CDR3 DNA sequence: TGTGCCAGCAGACAACAGGGGTACGCCTATGGCTACACCTTC. Translated, it gives CASRQQGYAYGYTF. Full variable domain (rest looked up from reference TRBV7-2 and TRBJ1-2): GAGVSQSPSNKVTEKGKDVELRCDPISGHTALYWYRQSLGQGLEFLIYFQGNSAPDKSGLPSDRFSAERTGGSVSTLTIQRTQQEDSAVYLCASRQQGYAYGYTFGSGTRLTVV.

The CDR3 DNA is TGTGCCACCAGCCGGCGGAGAGAGGCCGGGGAGCTGTTTTTT. Translating gives CATSRRREAGELFF. This chain links TRBV15 with TRBJ2-2, with D unresolved. The CDR3 is 14 residues long. Germline V gene sequence: CDR1 LNHNV, CDR2 YYDKDF (reference sequence). V was cut by 5 bases and J by 6 bases, with 13 bases left in between.

The chain links TRBV27 to TRBJ1-4, with D possibly TRBD1 on 5 matching bases. The V end lost 6 bases, the J end lost 2 bases, and 10 bases lay between the germline ends. Germline assignment: CDR1 MNHEY and CDR2 SMNVEV (reference sequence). The length of the CDR3 is 14 residues. CDR3 residues: CASRTGGTNEKLFF. The CDR3 bases are TGTGCCAGCAGGACGGGGGGTACTAATGAAAAACTGTTTTTT.